This T cell receptor beta chain was identified during a study of brain T cells in children with intractable seizures. Germline V gives CDR1 SEHNR, CDR2 FQNEAQ (reference sequence). The V end lost 0 bases, the J end lost 4 bases, and 15 bases lay between the germline ends. This CDR3 comprises 16 residues. Sequenced by immunoSEQ multiplex PCR; TCRdb stores in-frame clones only, minus some. The sample includes some 76,000 clones, 90% to 95% seen only once; the top ten take over 1.5%. The sequenced sample was peripheral blood, obtained at surgery. The V and J genes are TRBV7-9 and TRBJ1-1; no firm D call. The receptor was isolated from a boy under three years old with tuberous sclerosis and intractable seizures. CDR3 sequence (DNA): TGTGCCAGCAGCTTAGCCCCCCCCCGGTGGGGCACTGAAGCTTTCTTT. Translating it yields CASSLAPPRWGTEAFF. Variable domain in full (rest from reference TRBV7-9 and TRBJ1-1): DTGVSQNPRHKITKRGQNVTFRCDPISEHNRLYWYRQTLGQGPEFLTYFQNEAQLEKSRLLSDRFSAERPKGSFSTLEIQRTEQGDSAMYLCASSLAPPRWGTEAFFGQGTRLTVV.